This entry lists 24 T cell receptor beta chains sequenced from one sample in a study of T cell repertoires in cytomegalovirus infection. Their target antigens are unknown. Via MiXCR, TCRdb re-called the reads, giving one row per CDR3 protein. The sample has fewer than 350,000 distinct CDR3 sequences; roughly 28% are singletons. The specimen comprised cultured PBMCs, sampled from culture after CMV antigen stimulation. The origin of the receptors is a human donor in good health (CMV status not recorded). Some clones in this sample may be carry-over from other donors' samples.

This clonotype was observed a few times. The chain combines TRBV18 with TRBJ1-6; D gene uncertain. From germline, CDR1 is KGHSH and CDR2 LQKENI. This CDR3 contains 19 residues. V dropped 5 bases and J dropped 0 bases, with 20 bases sitting between them. CDR3 in DNA: TGTGCCAGCTCATTAAACAGATTCGACTTTAGCTCCTATAATTCACCCCTCCACTTT. It is translated as CASSLNRFDFSSYNSPLHF.

The genes are TRBV10-3 and TRBJ1-1, with D unresolved. V lost 3 bases to trimming and J lost 1 base, with 9 bases between them. The CDR3 runs 14 residues. Germline V gives CDR1 ENHRY, CDR2 SYGVKD. CDR3 sequence: CAISEWGGNTEAFF. In DNA, the CDR3 is TGTGCCATCAGTGAATGGGGTGGGAACACTGAAGCTTTCTTT.

This clonotype came up many times. The V call is TRBV5-1, the J call TRBJ1-4; a weak D match, TRBD1 (6 bases). The V gene lost 5 bases and the J gene lost 0 bases, with 8 bases spanning the gap. Germline CDR1 SGHRS, CDR2 YFSETQ. The CDR3 spans 14 residues. The CDR3 reads CASRQGATNEKLFF. The CDR3 DNA is TGCGCCAGCAGACAGGGAGCAACTAATGAAAAACTGTTTTTT.

A few counts support this clonotype. V and J are TRBV29-1 and TRBJ2-7; tentatively, D is TRBD2 (5 bases). This CDR3 region has 14 residues. V dropped 5 bases and J dropped 6 bases, with 20 bases sitting between them. Germline CDR1 reads SQVTM; CDR2 reads ANQGSEA. CDR3 protein: CSVTRSLLGSEQYF. Here the CDR3 DNA reads TGCAGCGTTACCCGCAGCCTGTTGGGGAGCGAGCAGTACTTC.

The chain recombines TRBV28 with TRBJ2-6, with D unresolved. The CDR3 is 16 residues long. The V end was cut by 2 bases, the J end by 0 bases, with 8 bases between. Per germline, CDR1 MDHEN and CDR2 SYDVKM. CDR3 region: CASSLGRNSGANVLTF. The CDR3 region has the DNA TGTGCCAGCAGTTTAGGGCGGAACTCTGGGGCCAACGTCCTGACTTTC. Full variable domain (outside the CDR3, taken from reference TRBV28 and TRBJ2-6): DVKVTQSSRYLVKRTGEKVFLECVQDMDHENMFWYRQDPGLGLRLIYFSYDVKMKEKGDIPEGYSVSREKKERFSLILESASTNQTSMYLCASSLGRNSGANVLTFGAGSRLTVL.

This clonotype was seen a few times. This chain connects TRBV5-8 to TRBJ2-1; D is unclear. The CDR3 contains 15 residues. V lost 2 bases to trimming and J lost 2 bases, with 11 bases between them. The germline gives CDR1 SGHTS, CDR2 YDEGEE. CDR3 sequence: CASSFKTVPYNEQFF. In nucleotides, the CDR3 is TGTGCCAGCAGCTTTAAAACGGTTCCCTACAATGAGCAGTTCTTC.

This clonotype was recorded many times. V is TRBV7-4 and J is TRBJ2-2; 9 bases match TRBD1. The CDR3 is 17 amino acids. The junction had 10 bases not matched to a gene; V was cut back by 5 bases and J by 3 bases. CDR1 and CDR2 from the germline V gene are SGHVT and SQSDAQ. The CDR3 region has the DNA TGTGCCAGCAGCCTTGACAGGGGGGCCTCGGACACCGGGGAGCTGTTTTTT. Amino acids: CASSLDRGASDTGELFF. Drawing the rest from reference TRBV7-4 and TRBJ2-2, the complete variable domain is GAGVSQSPRYKVAKRGRDVALRCDSISGHVTLYWYRQTLGQGSEVLTYSQSDAQRDKSGRPSGRFSAERPERSVSTLKIQRTEQGDSAVYLCASSLDRGASDTGELFFGEGSRLTVL.

This clonotype was picked up a small number of times. V usage is TRBV7-3 and J usage is TRBJ2-5; the D gene could be TRBD1 or TRBD2 (5 bases each). The CDR3 is 15 residues long. Trimming shortened V by 1 base and J by 3 bases, and 12 bases separated the two germline ends. Germline assignment: CDR1 SGHTA and CDR2 FQGTGA. CDR3 DNA: TGTGCCAGCAGCTTAATTGGGGGTGGGAAAGAGACCCAGTACTTC. Translated: CASSLIGGGKETQYF.

This clonotype was observed once. The chain recombines TRBV28 with TRBJ1-5, with D uncertain. The length of the CDR3 is 12 residues. Between the trimmed V and J ends, which lost 3 bases and 9 bases, there was a span of 9 bases. In germline, CDR1 is MDHEN, CDR2 SYDVKM. Here the CDR3 DNA reads TGTGCCAGCAGTTTGGGAGTTTTGCCCCAGCATTTT. Encoded protein: CASSLGVLPQHF.

The chain has TRBV20-1 and TRBJ2-7; a weak D match, TRBD1 (6 bases). Germline-derived CDR1 and CDR2 are DFQATT and SNEGSKA (reference sequence). The CDR3 loop spans 13 amino acids. V lost 1 base and J lost 3, with 10 bases in between. The CDR3 protein is CSARGTVLYEQYF. Here the CDR3 DNA reads TGCAGTGCTAGAGGGACAGTCCTCTACGAGCAGTACTTC.

CDR3 nucleotides: TGCAGTGCTTGGACAGGGTCGGACACTGAAGCTTTCTTT. It codes for CSAWTGSDTEAFF. V usage is TRBV20-1 and J usage is TRBJ1-1, with 8 bases lining up with TRBD1. Germline V gene sequence: CDR1 DFQATT, CDR2 SNEGSKA (reference sequence). The V and J ends lost 5 bases and 3 bases, in that order; junction bases with no gene match: 5. The CDR3 covers 13 residues.

V is TRBV11-2 and J is TRBJ2-1; 7 bases align to TRBD2. The CDR3 spans 14 residues. Germline CDR1 is SGHAT and CDR2 is FQNNGV. J lost 5 bases, V lost 5 bases, and 6 bases had no gene match. This chain's CDR3 is CASSRGGGNNEQFF. For the CDR3, the DNA is TGTGCCAGCAGCCGTGGGGGGGGGAACAATGAGCAGTTCTTC.

A few counts support this clonotype. The genes are TRBV15 and TRBJ2-7; 14 bases line up with TRBD2. V was pared by 3 bases and J by 2 bases, with 12 bases of the junction left unmatched. The length of the CDR3 is 19 residues. Germline CDR1 and CDR2: LNHNV and YYDKDF (reference sequence). The CDR3 DNA is TGTGCCACCAGCAGGGACCCGGGACTAGCGGGAGACCTTACCTACGAGCAGTACTTC. Its protein product is CATSRDPGLAGDLTYEQYF.

The chain employs TRBV14 and TRBJ2-7; 9 bases align to TRBD2. The CDR3 contains 16 residues. V trimming: 2 bases; J trimming: 2 bases; junction bases outside the gene matches: 7. The germline V gene has CDR1 SGHDN and CDR2 FVKESK. For the CDR3, the DNA is TGTGCCAGCAGCCAACTACGGACTAGCGTGGCCTACGAGCAGTACTTC. It codes for CASSQLRTSVAYEQYF.

V and J are TRBV2 and TRBJ1-2; D may be TRBD1 (5 bases). The V end lost 5 bases, the J end lost 2 bases, and 9 bases lay between the germline ends. CDR3 length: 13 residues. Germline CDR1 and CDR2: SNHLY and FYNNEI. CDR3 DNA sequence: TGTGCCAGCAGTCGACAGCAGAACTATGGCTACACCTTC. Translation: CASSRQQNYGYTF.

This clonotype was recorded many times. The rearrangement links TRBV5-4 to TRBJ2-3; TRBD2 aligns across 8 bases. This CDR3 contains 16 residues. Germline V gene lookup returns CDR1 SGHNT and CDR2 YYREEE (reference sequence). The V gene end was trimmed by 6 bases and the J gene end by 1 base; junction bases not matched to a gene: 10. CDR3: CASNSAGRGGTDTQYF. CDR3 sequence (DNA): TGTGCCAGCAACTCGGCGGGGCGGGGGGGCACAGATACGCAGTATTTT.

This clonotype turned up a few times. V usage is TRBV28 and J usage is TRBJ1-5; D gene unclear. This CDR3 contains 13 residues. Trimming stripped 6 bases from V and 11 bases from J, with 17 bases between. The germline V gene encodes CDR1 MDHEN and CDR2 SYDVKM. CDR3 sequence (DNA): TGTGCCAGCAGGGGCCGTTACGGCACATCCCAGCATTTT. This gives the protein CASRGRYGTSQHF.

The rearrangement uses TRBV11-2 and TRBJ1-2; D not resolved. Germline V lookup: CDR1 SGHAT, CDR2 FQNNGV. V lost 1 base and J 4 bases, leaving 13 bases between the germline ends. This CDR3 has 15 amino acids. This CDR3 reads CASSLGAATSYGYTF. The CDR3 DNA sequence: TGTGCCAGCAGCTTAGGGGCGGCTACGTCCTATGGCTACACCTTC.

The sample holds many counts of this clonotype. The V and J genes are TRBV7-6 and TRBJ2-1; D not certain. Trimming shortened V by 0 bases and J by 7 bases, and 7 bases separated the two germline ends. Germline V gene data show CDR1 as SGHVS and CDR2 as FNYEAQ. The CDR3 consists of 13 residues. The CDR3 loop is CASSLATGNEQFF. In nucleotides, the CDR3 is TGTGCCAGCAGCTTAGCGACGGGTAATGAGCAGTTCTTC.

In its sample, this clonotype was seen a few times. V usage is TRBV5-1 and J usage is TRBJ2-7, with D possibly matching TRBD2 (6 bases). CDR3 length: 16 residues. Looked up from germline, CDR1 is SGHRS and CDR2 is YFSETQ. The V gene lost 0 bases and the J gene lost 3 bases, with 16 bases spanning the gap. The CDR3 bases are TGCGCCAGCAGCTTGGAAGGAATTGGGGGACTCTACGAGCAGTACTTC. It codes for CASSLEGIGGLYEQYF.

The chain has TRBV7-2 and TRBJ2-4; D unresolved. In germline, CDR1 is SGHTA, CDR2 FQGNSA. The CDR3 has 13 residues. V lost 10 bases and J 0 bases, leaving 10 bases between the germline ends. CDR3 residues: CATQGEAKNIQYF. CDR3 DNA sequence: TGTGCCACCCAAGGAGAAGCCAAAAACATTCAGTACTTC.

The J gene is TRBJ2-3, the V gene TRBV27, with TRBD2 identical over 8 bases. The CDR3 has 11 amino acids. The germline V gene has CDR1 MNHEY and CDR2 SMNVEV (reference sequence). V trimming: 8 bases; J trimming: 14 bases; junction bases outside the gene matches: 9. CDR3 DNA: TGTGCCAGCGGCCCCGGGACTAGACTGTATTTT. It yields the protein CASGPGTRLYF.

This chain connects TRBV7-4 to TRBJ1-5; D is unresolved. V was trimmed by 5 bases and J by 1 base, leaving 9 bases between them. Germline lookup yields CDR1 SGHVT and CDR2 SQSDAQ. The CDR3 extends over 14 amino acids. The CDR3 loop reads CASSQDWSNQPQHF. CDR3 DNA sequence: TGTGCCAGCAGCCAAGACTGGAGCAATCAGCCCCAGCATTTT.

V is TRBV6-1 and J is TRBJ2-1; no reliable D call. The CDR3 is 12 residues long. Trimming took 5 bases from V and 8 from J, leaving 10 bases between them. The germline V gene has CDR1 MNHNS and CDR2 SASEGT. Written as DNA, the CDR3 is TGTGCCAGCAGTCCCCCCCGACATGAGCAGTTCTTC. This translates into CASSPPRHEQFF.